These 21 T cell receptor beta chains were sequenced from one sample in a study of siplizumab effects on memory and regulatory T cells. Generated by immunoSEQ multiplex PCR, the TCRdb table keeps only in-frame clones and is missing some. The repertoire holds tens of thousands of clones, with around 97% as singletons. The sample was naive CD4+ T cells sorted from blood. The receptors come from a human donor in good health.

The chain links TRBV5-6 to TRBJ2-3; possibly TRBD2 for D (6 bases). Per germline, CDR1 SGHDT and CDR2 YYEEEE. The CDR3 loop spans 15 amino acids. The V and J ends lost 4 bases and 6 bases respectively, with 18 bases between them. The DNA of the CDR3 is TGTGCCAGCAGCGGGAGGTGGGAGGCCGAGGATACGCAGTATTTT. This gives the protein CASSGRWEAEDTQYF.

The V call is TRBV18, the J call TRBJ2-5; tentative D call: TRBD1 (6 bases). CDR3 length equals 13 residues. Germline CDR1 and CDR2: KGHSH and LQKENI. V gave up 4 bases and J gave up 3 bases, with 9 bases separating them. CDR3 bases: TGTGCCAGCTCACAAGGACAGAAAGAGACCCAGTACTTC. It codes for CASSQGQKETQYF.

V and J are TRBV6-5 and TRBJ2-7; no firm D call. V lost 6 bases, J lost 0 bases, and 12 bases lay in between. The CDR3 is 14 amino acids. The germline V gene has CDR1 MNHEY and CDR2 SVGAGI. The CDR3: CASSWVGNSYEQYF. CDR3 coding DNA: TGTGCCAGCAGCTGGGTTGGGAACTCCTACGAGCAGTACTTC.

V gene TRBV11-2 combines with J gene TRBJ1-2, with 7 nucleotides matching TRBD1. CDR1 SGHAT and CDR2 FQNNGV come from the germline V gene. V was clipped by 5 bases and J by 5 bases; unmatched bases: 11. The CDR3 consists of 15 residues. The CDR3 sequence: CASSPELTGLYGYTF. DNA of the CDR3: TGTGCCAGCAGCCCGGAACTGACAGGGCTTTATGGCTACACCTTC.

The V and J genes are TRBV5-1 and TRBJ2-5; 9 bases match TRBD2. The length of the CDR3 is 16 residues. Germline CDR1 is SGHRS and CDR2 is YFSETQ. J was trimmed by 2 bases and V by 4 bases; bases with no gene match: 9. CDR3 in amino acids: CASSQLTSGWQETQYF. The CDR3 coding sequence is TGCGCCAGCAGCCAACTTACTAGCGGGTGGCAAGAGACCCAGTACTTC.

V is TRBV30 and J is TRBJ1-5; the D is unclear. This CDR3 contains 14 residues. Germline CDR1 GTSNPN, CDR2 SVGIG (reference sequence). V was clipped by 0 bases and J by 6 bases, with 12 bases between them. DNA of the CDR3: TGTGCCTGGAGTGTCTCGGGAGGAGGTCAGCCCCAGCATTTT. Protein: CAWSVSGGGQPQHF.

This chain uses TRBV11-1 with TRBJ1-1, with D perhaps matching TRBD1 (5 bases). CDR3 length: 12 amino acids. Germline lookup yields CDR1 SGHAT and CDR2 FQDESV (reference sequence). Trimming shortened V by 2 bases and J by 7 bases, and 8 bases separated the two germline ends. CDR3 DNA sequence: TGTGCCAGCAGCTTATTGGGGCTTGAAGCTTTCTTT. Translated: CASSLLGLEAFF.

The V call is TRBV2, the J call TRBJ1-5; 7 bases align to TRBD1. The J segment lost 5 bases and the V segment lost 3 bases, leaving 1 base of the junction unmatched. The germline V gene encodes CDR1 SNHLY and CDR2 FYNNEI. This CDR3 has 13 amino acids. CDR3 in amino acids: CASSDQGDQPQHF. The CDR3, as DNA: TGTGCCAGCAGTGACCAGGGGGATCAGCCCCAGCATTTT.

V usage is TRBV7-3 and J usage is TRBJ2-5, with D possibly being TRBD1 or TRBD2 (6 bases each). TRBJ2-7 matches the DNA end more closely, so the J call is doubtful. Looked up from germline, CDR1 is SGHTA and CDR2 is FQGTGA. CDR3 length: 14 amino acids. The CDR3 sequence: CASSLSGGPYEQYF. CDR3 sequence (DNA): TGTGCCAGCAGCCTGAGTGGGGGGCCCTACGAGCAGTACTTC.

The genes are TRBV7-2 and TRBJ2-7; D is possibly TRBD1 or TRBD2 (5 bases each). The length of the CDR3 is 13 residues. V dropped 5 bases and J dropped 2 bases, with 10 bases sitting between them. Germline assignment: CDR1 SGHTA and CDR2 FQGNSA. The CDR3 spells CASSRMGPYEQYF. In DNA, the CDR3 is TGTGCCAGCAGCCGAATGGGACCCTACGAGCAGTACTTC.

CDR3 sequence reads: CASTPLINTGELFF. The CDR3, as DNA: TGTGCCAGCACTCCTCTCATTAACACCGGGGAGCTGTTTTTT. V is TRBV2 and J is TRBJ2-2; D gene unclear. Per the germline V gene, CDR1 is SNHLY and CDR2 is FYNNEI. The CDR3 has 14 amino acids. V lost 7 bases, J lost 2 bases, and 11 bases lay in between.

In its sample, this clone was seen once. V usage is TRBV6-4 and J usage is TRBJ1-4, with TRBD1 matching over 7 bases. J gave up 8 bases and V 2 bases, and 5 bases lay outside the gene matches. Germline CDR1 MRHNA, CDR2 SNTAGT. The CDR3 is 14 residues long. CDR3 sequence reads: CASSDRGQSEKLFF. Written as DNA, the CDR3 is TGTGCCAGCAGTGACAGGGGGCAATCGGAAAAACTGTTTTTT.

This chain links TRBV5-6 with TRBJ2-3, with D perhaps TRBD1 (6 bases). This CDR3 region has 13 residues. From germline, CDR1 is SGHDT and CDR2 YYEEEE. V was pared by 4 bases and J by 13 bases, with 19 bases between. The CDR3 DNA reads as TGTGCCAGCAGCGGGGGCAGGGGCCAGAGAAAGTATTTT. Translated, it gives CASSGGRGQRKYF.

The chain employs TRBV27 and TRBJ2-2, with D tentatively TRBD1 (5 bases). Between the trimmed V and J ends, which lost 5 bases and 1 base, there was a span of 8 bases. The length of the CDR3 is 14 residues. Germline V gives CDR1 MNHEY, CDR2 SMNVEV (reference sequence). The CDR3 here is CASSVDRNTGELFF. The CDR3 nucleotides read TGTGCCAGCAGTGTTGACAGGAACACCGGGGAGCTGTTTTTT.

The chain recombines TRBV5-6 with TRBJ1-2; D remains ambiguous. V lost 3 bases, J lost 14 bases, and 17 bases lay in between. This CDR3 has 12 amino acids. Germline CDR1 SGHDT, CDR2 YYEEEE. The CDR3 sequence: CASSSQEQANTF. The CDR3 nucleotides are TGTGCCAGCAGCTCCCAGGAGCAAGCAAATACCTTC.

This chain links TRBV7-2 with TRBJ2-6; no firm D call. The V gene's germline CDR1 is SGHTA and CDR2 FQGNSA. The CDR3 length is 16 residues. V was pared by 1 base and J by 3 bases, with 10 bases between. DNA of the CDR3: TGTGCCAGCAGCTTAGGGGCCCCGAGTGGGGCCAACGTCCTGACTTTC. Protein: CASSLGAPSGANVLTF. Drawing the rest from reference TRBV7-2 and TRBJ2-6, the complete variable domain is GAGVSQSPSNKVTEKGKDVELRCDPISGHTALYWYRQSLGQGLEFLIYFQGNSAPDKSGLPSDRFSAERTGGSVSTLTIQRTQQEDSAVYLCASSLGAPSGANVLTFGAGSRLTVL.

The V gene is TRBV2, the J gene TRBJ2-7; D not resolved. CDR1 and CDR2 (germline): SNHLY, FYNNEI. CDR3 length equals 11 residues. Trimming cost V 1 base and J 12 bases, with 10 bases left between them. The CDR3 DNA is TGTGCCAGCAGTGAAGAGGAATTGCGGTACTTC. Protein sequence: CASSEEELRYF.

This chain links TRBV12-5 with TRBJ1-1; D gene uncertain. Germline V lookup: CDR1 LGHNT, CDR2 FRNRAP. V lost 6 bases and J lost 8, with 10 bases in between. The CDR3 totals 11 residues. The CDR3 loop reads CASGGVTEAFF. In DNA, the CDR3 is TGTGCTAGTGGGGGAGTCACGGAAGCTTTCTTT.

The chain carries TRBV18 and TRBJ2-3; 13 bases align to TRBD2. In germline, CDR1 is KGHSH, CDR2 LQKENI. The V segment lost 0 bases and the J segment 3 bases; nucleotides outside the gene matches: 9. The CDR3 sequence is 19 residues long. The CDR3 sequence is CASSPPLLAGGNPTDTQYF. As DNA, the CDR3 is TGTGCCAGCTCACCACCCTTACTAGCGGGGGGGAACCCGACAGATACGCAGTATTTT.

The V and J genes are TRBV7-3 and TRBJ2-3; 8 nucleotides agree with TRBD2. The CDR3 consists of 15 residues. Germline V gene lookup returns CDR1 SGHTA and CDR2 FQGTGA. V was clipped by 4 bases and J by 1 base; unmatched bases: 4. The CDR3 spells CASSSRGGGTDTQYF. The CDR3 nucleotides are TGTGCCAGCAGCTCACGGGGGGGCGGCACAGATACGCAGTATTTT.

The CDR3, as DNA: TGTGCCAGCAGCAAGCAGGGAAACACTGAAGCTTTCTTT. Amino acid sequence: CASSKQGNTEAFF. The chain joins TRBV11-3 to TRBJ1-1; tentatively, D is TRBD1 (5 bases). V was shortened by 5 bases and J by 2 bases, with 9 bases between the two germline ends. From germline, CDR1 is SGHNT and CDR2 YENEEA. The CDR3 runs 13 residues.